This is a list of T cell receptor beta chains from one sample in a study of a mutant IDH1 vaccine in newly diagnosed glioma. Using immunoSEQ multiplex PCR, the repertoire was profiled, and TCRdb retains in-frame clones only, with some absent. The sample has nearly 50,000 clones, roughly 89% seen once. Sequences were derived from PBMCs, sampled from a glioma patient treated with radiotherapy, temozolomide or both. Receptor source: a man aged 40-50 years with glioma. Each CDR3 is given with its conserved first and last residue. D genes are given only for firm matches. Clone size is shown for a subset of rows, as once, few, many or a class of expanded clone.

d_call,v_call,j_call,clone_size,cdr3_aa,cdr3_nt
.,TRBV11-2,TRBJ2-5,.,CASSLMGRIQETQYF,TGTGCCAGCAGCTTAATGGGTAGAATCCAAGAGACCCAGTACTTC
.,TRBV2,TRBJ2-7,.,CASSDRLVSYEQYF,TGTGCCAGCAGTGATAGACTAGTATCCTACGAGCAGTACTTC
.,TRBV5-1,TRBJ2-5,once,CASSLRLAKETQYF,TGCGCCAGCAGCTTGCGGCTAGCGAAAGAGACCCAGTACTTC
.,TRBV19,TRBJ1-2,.,CASSMMAGRPNGYTF,TGTGCCAGTAGTATGATGGCCGGACGCCCCAACGGCTACACCTTC
.,TRBV2,TRBJ2-3,once,CASSRLRSTDTQYF,TGTGCCAGCAGCCGACTAAGGAGCACAGATACGCAGTATTTT
.,TRBV9,TRBJ2-1,once,CASSVASRGDEQFF,TGTGCCAGCAGCGTAGCTTCTAGGGGCGATGAGCAGTTCTTC
TRBD1,TRBV18,TRBJ2-7,few,CASSQGQGNYEQYF,TGTGCCAGCTCCCAAGGACAGGGAAACTACGAGCAGTACTTC
.,TRBV15,TRBJ1-1,.,CATSRDLGRIEAFF,TGTGCCACCAGCAGAGATCTCGGCAGAATTGAAGCTTTCTTT
TRBD2,TRBV9,TRBJ2-5,.,CASSVGTSGITQYF,TGTGCCAGCAGCGTCGGGACTAGCGGCATTACCCAGTACTTC
.,TRBV4-2,TRBJ2-1,.,CASSPTPSWIDEKFF,TGTGCCAGCAGCCCGACCCCCTCCTGGATCGATGAGAAGTTCTTC
.,TRBV6-4,TRBJ2-1,.,CASSEIQGTNEQFF,TGTGCCAGCAGTGAGATTCAGGGTACGAATGAGCAGTTCTTC
TRBD1,TRBV2,TRBJ1-3,few,CASSEGAGGRPGNTIYF,TGTGCCAGCAGTGAAGGGGCAGGGGGTCGTCCTGGAAACACCATATATTTT
TRBD2,TRBV5-1,TRBJ2-7,.,CASRMREWYEQYF,TGCGCCAGCAGGATGCGGGAGTGGTACGAGCAGTACTTC
.,TRBV9,TRBJ2-2,.,CASSVVGGGTGELFF,TGTGCCAGCAGCGTAGTAGGGGGGGGCACCGGGGAGCTGTTTTTT
.,TRBV6-5,TRBJ2-1,.,CASSYSILTSYNEQFF,TGTGCCAGCAGTTACTCGATACTGACTAGCTACAATGAGCAGTTCTTC
.,TRBV9,TRBJ1-1,.,CASSVEHDTEAFF,TGTGCCAGCAGCGTTGAGCATGACACTGAAGCTTTCTTT
.,TRBV27,TRBJ2-2,.,CASTSTKGELFF,TGTGCCAGCACCTCCACAAAGGGGGAGCTGTTTTTT
TRBD2,TRBV29-1,TRBJ2-1,.,CSVEDPASGRGCLF,TGCAGCGTTGAAGATCCGGCTAGCGGGAGAGGATGTCTCTTC
TRBD1,TRBV27,TRBJ1-1,.,CASSLSLRPRDSRRAFF,TGTGCCAGCAGTTTATCCCTTCGACCCAGGGACAGTCGCCGTGCTTTCTTT
TRBD2,TRBV6-8,TRBJ2-7,.,CASSYSRVAGPTYEQYF,TGTGCCAGCAGTTACTCGCGGGTAGCGGGTCCCACCTACGAGCAGTACTTC
.,TRBV5-5,TRBJ1-2,.,CASSRDLDYGYTF,TGTGCCAGCAGTCGGGACTTAGACTATGGCTACACCTTC
.,TRBV9,TRBJ2-6,.,CASSLSTGPGANVLTF,TGTGCCAGCAGCCTATCTACGGGCCCTGGGGCCAACGTCCTGACTTTC